This T cell receptor (beta chain) was sequenced in a study of blood T cell repertoires in COVID-19. For the study at large: Sites across the United States, Italy and Spain contributed samples from acute and convalescent COVID-19. The cDNA or gDNA used as material had been derived from T cells, B-cell-depleted T cells, or PBMCs.

This CDR3 has 15 residues. CDR1 ENHRY and CDR2 SYGVKD come from the germline V gene. Trimming shortened V by 6 bases and J by 2 bases, and 14 bases separated the two germline ends. Per the original data handling: Amplification of reference gene primers provided the estimated nucleated cell counts. Sequenced by immunoSEQ multiplex PCR; TCRdb stores in-frame clones only, minus some. D and trimming were read from the DNA, whereas the V and J calls and clone size are those reported in that table. The sample yields some 91,000 clones, 90% seen once. This clonotype was sampled from a man aged 60-69 years with acute or convalescent COVID-19. The sample taken for sequencing was peripheral blood. The V and J genes are TRBV10-3 and TRBJ2-1; the D gene is possibly TRBD1 (6 bases). Here the CDR3 reads CAIRGREGAYNEQFF. The CDR3 nucleotides are TGTGCCATCAGGGGGAGAGAGGGGGCCTACAATGAGCAGTTCTTC.